A selection of T cell receptor beta chains follows, all from one sample in a study of T cells in localized non-small cell lung cancer. TCRdb keeps only in-frame clones here, not all; method: immunoSEQ multiplex PCR. The sample holds approximately 3,000 clones, around 30% seen once. The source material was normal lung tissue next to the tumor, sampled before any cancer treatment. These TCRs come from a woman aged 35 to 70 with stage I lung adenocarcinoma. Both conserved end residues are part of each CDR3. A D gene is named only where the DNA matches it firmly. Clone sizes are given selectively: once, few, many, or a class where the clone is expanded.

j_call d_call clone_size v_call cdr3_aa cdr3_nt
TRBJ2-1 NA few TRBV19 CASSMGASSYNEQFF TGTGCCAGTAGTATGGGAGCGTCGTCCTACAATGAGCAGTTCTTC
TRBJ2-2 NA NA TRBV9 CASSVLEPGGTGELFF TGTGCCAGCAGCGTCCTAGAACCGGGCGGCACCGGGGAGCTGTTTTTT
TRBJ2-1 TRBD2 few TRBV11-3 CASSLLSTSGRLSSYNEQFF TGTGCCAGCAGCTTATTATCGACTAGCGGGAGGCTCAGCTCCTACAATGAGCAGTTCTTC
TRBJ2-1 NA NA TRBV28 CASSLIGRTYNEQFF TGTGCCAGCAGTTTAATAGGGCGAACCTACAATGAGCAGTTCTTC
TRBJ1-4 TRBD1 NA TRBV6-8 CASSEGQGPNEKLFF TGTGCCAGCAGTGAGGGACAGGGGCCAAATGAAAAACTGTTTTTT
TRBJ1-4 NA NA TRBV6-8 CASSDGSNEKLFF TGTGCCAGCAGTGATGGCAGTAATGAAAAACTGTTTTTT
TRBJ2-6 NA NA TRBV9 CASSPRTGANVLTF TGTGCCAGCAGCCCACGGACAGGGGCCAACGTCCTGACTTTC
TRBJ2-2 TRBD1 NA TRBV19 CASTMGPTGGTGELFF TGTGCCAGTACCATGGGCCCGACAGGGGGAACCGGGGAGCTGTTTTTT
TRBJ2-7 NA few TRBV7-4 CASSLGRDYEQYF TGTGCCAGCAGCTTAGGGCGGGATTACGAGCAGTACTTC
TRBJ2-3 TRBD2 NA TRBV11-3 CASSLGLAGPMDTQYF TGTGCCAGCAGCTTGGGACTAGCGGGACCCATGGATACGCAGTATTTT
TRBJ2-7 TRBD1 NA TRBV2 CASGETYRGTYEQYF TGTGCCAGCGGGGAGACATACAGGGGGACCTACGAGCAGTACTTC
TRBJ1-1 NA medium-sized TRBV7-2 CASSLANEDAAFF TGTGCCAGCAGCTTAGCGAATGAGGATGCAGCTTTCTTT
TRBJ1-2 TRBD1 NA TRBV25-1 CASSEGTGIHGYTF TGTGCCAGCAGTGAGGGGACAGGGATACATGGCTACACCTTC
TRBJ2-2 TRBD1 few TRBV11-3 CASSRRGGDTGELFF TGTGCCAGCAGCCGACGAGGGGGCGATACCGGGGAGCTGTTTTTT
TRBJ2-7 NA few TRBV4-1 CASSQDLSGSGYEQYF TGCGCCAGCAGCCAAGATTTGTCCGGAAGCGGCTACGAGCAGTACTTC